One sample yielded the 23 T cell receptor beta chains listed below, sequenced in a study of T cells in Graves' hyperthyroidism and ophthalmopathy. TCR beta CDR3 regions were amplified from RNA. Using the HTBI primer set, a first-round RT-PCR was run on the TCR CDR3. TCRdb analysed the multiplex PCR reads with MiXCR anew, one entry per CDR3 protein. The sample carries 300,000 or so distinct CDR3 sequences, approximately 15% recorded once. The sequencing sample was made of blood. The receptors were sampled from a woman in her sixties or seventies with Graves' ophthalmopathy.

This chain connects TRBV5-1 to TRBJ2-1, with a weak D call TRBD2 (5 bases). The CDR3 is made up of 15 amino acids. The germline V and J ends were trimmed by 3 bases and 4 bases, with 14 bases remaining between them. Germline V gene lookup returns CDR1 SGHRS and CDR2 YFSETQ. CDR3 DNA: TGCGCCAGCAGCTCGGACCCCGAGGGTTACAATGAGCAGTTCTTC. It codes for CASSSDPEGYNEQFF.

The table lists this clonotype with a count of one. V and J are TRBV20-1 and TRBJ2-1; 9 nucleotides match TRBD2. Germline trimming cut 6 bases from V and 8 bases from J; bases unmatched to any gene: 11. The CDR3 is 14 amino acids. Germline values: CDR1 DFQATT, CDR2 SNEGSKA (reference sequence). The DNA of the CDR3 is TGCAGTGCGCGCCCGGGACTAGCTGGCCATGAGCAGTTCTTC. Amino acid sequence: CSARPGLAGHEQFF.

This clonotype was seen many times. The V call is TRBV3-1, the J call TRBJ1-2, with TRBD1 as a possible D gene (5 bases). CDR1 and CDR2 from the germline V gene are LGHDT and YNNKEL (reference sequence). The CDR3 spans 16 residues. Trimming took off 6 bases at V and 5 bases at J, with 22 bases between the two ends. The DNA for the CDR3 is TGTGCCAGCAGACGCTCGGGAGGGAGGGACGCGTATGGCTACACCTTC. It is translated as CASRRSGGRDAYGYTF.

This clonotype was seen a handful of times. The chain employs TRBV7-9 and TRBJ1-4, with 7 bases identical to TRBD1. Germline lookup yields CDR1 SEHNR and CDR2 FQNEAQ (reference sequence). V trimming: 4 bases; J trimming: 8 bases; junction bases outside the gene matches: 13. The CDR3 spans 16 residues. The CDR3 DNA reads as TGTGCCAGCAGCTACCCCGGAGGGGGCAGTCGGGAAAAACTGTTTTTT. Its protein product is CASSYPGGGSREKLFF.

This clonotype occurred a few times. A much larger clone lies one base from this, so it may be a read error. The chain carries TRBV7-2 and TRBJ2-5, with D maybe TRBD1 (5 bases). The CDR3 spans 13 residues. V lost 5 bases and J 4 bases, leaving 11 bases between the germline ends. Per germline, CDR1 SGHTA and CDR2 FQGNSA. The CDR3 nucleotides are TGTGCCAGCAGCACCACGACAGTAGAGACCCAGTACTTC. Translated: CASSTTTVETQYF.

This clonotype has a handful of counts. A read error may explain this, as a much larger clone is one base away. The chain links TRBV5-4 to TRBJ1-1; the match to TRBD1 covers 7 bases. V was pared by 5 bases and J by 4 bases, with 5 bases of the junction left unmatched. Germline lookup yields CDR1 SGHNT and CDR2 YYREEE (reference sequence). CDR3 length: 13 residues. The DNA of the CDR3 is TGTGCCAGCAGTGAACAGGGGATCACTGAAGCTTTCTTT. Translated: CASSEQGITEAFF.

This clonotype was counted at least ten times. The CDR3 loop is CASSASWVTGELFF. CDR3 DNA: TGTGCCAGCAGCGCCAGCTGGGTCACCGGGGAGCTGTTTTTT. The chain employs TRBV9 and TRBJ2-2; D is uncertain. Germline V gene data show CDR1 as SGDLS and CDR2 as YYNGEE. V was shortened by 3 bases and J by 4 bases, with 10 bases between the two germline ends. This CDR3 has 14 amino acids.

This clonotype was recorded at least ten times. The V and J genes are TRBV5-1 and TRBJ1-1; no firm D call. Trimming took 0 bases from V and 1 from J, leaving 10 bases between them. The CDR3 loop spans 15 amino acids. Germline CDR1 SGHRS, CDR2 YFSETQ. The CDR3 spells CASSLAISWNTEAFF. CDR3 nucleotide sequence: TGCGCCAGCAGCTTGGCCATTAGTTGGAACACTGAAGCTTTCTTT.

Details on this clonotype: The junction departs from germline at one end; a sequencing error may be responsible. V gene TRBV4-2 combines with J gene TRBJ2-7; D uncertain. CDR3 length: 16 residues. CDR1 LGHNA and CDR2 YNFKEQ come from the germline V gene. The CDR3, as DNA: TGTACCAGCAGCCAAGTGGTAGGGAACCCCTACTACGAGCAGTACTTC. Translation: CTSSQVVGNPYYEQYF.

This clonotype was counted once. The chain has TRBV28 and TRBJ2-1; possibly TRBD2 for D (5 bases). Trimming removed 4 bases at V and 5 bases at J, with 15 bases between. Germline lookup yields CDR1 MDHEN and CDR2 SYDVKM. The CDR3 contains 15 residues. The CDR3: CASSSRRGSNNEQFF. CDR3 bases: TGTGCCAGCAGTTCTCGGCGAGGGTCCAACAATGAGCAGTTCTTC.

This clonotype was observed a handful of times. The CDR3 DNA reads TGTGCCAGCAGCCCCGCAGGACACTCTAGTCTCACAGATACGCAGTATTTT. Encoded protein: CASSPAGHSSLTDTQYF. The gene calls are TRBV3-1 and TRBJ2-3; maybe TRBD1 (5 bases). From germline, CDR1 is LGHDT and CDR2 YNNKEL (reference sequence). V lost 4 bases and J 2 bases, leaving 19 bases between the germline ends. This CDR3 comprises 17 residues.

This clonotype came up a few times. This sequence joins TRBV7-2 and TRBJ1-1; tentatively, D is TRBD1 (6 bases). The CDR3 covers 14 residues. Trimming removed 4 bases at V and 2 bases at J, with 11 bases between. The V gene's germline CDR1 is SGHTA and CDR2 FQGNSA. This CDR3 is CASSSNRVNTEAFF. For the CDR3, the DNA is TGTGCCAGCAGCTCTAACAGGGTTAACACTGAAGCTTTCTTT. The variable domain in full, with the rest retrieved from reference TRBV7-2 and TRBJ1-1, is GAGVSQSPSNKVTEKGKDVELRCDPISGHTALYWYRQSLGQGLEFLIYFQGNSAPDKSGLPSDRFSAERTGGSVSTLTIQRTQQEDSAVYLCASSSNRVNTEAFFGQGTRLTVV.

This clonotype occurred many times. V usage is TRBV10-3 and J usage is TRBJ2-1; D gene unclear. The V end was cut by 10 bases, the J end by 8 bases, with 18 bases between. This CDR3 has 13 residues. Per the germline V gene, CDR1 is ENHRY and CDR2 is SYGVKD. CDR3 sequence reads: CATRLPPAYEQFF. CDR3 coding DNA: TGTGCCACGCGGCTTCCGCCAGCATATGAGCAGTTCTTC.

A word on this clonotype: A much larger clone lies a single base off, so this may be a read error. The chain links TRBV12-5 to TRBJ2-1; tentatively, D is TRBD1 (7 bases). The germline V gene encodes CDR1 LGHNT and CDR2 FRNRAP. Between the trimmed V and J ends, which lost 2 bases and 9 bases, there was a span of 17 bases. The CDR3 is 15 amino acids. CDR3 in amino acids: CASGLLVRGVGEQFF. CDR3 coding DNA: TGTGCTAGTGGTTTGTTGGTCAGGGGGGTCGGTGAGCAGTTCTTC.

This clonotype was seen more than once but under ten times. The chain links TRBV20-1 to TRBJ2-5; weak D call: TRBD2 (5 bases). CDR1 is DFQATT and CDR2 is SNEGSKA in the germline V gene (reference sequence). The ends were cut back, 0 bases at V and 0 bases at J, with 11 bases in the middle. The CDR3 loop spans 15 amino acids. CDR3 residues: CSARDQRANQETQYF. The CDR3 nucleotides read TGCAGTGCTAGAGATCAGAGGGCCAACCAAGAGACCCAGTACTTC.

In the case of this clonotype: This could be a read error, since a much larger clone is one nucleotide away. The chain recombines TRBV3-1 with TRBJ2-1; 8 bases match TRBD1. V was clipped by 4 bases and J by 10 bases; unmatched bases: 12. The germline CDR1 and CDR2 sequences are LGHDT and YNNKEL (reference sequence). The CDR3 spans 15 residues. The CDR3 nucleotides are TGTGCCAGCAGCCTCACCGGGACAGGTTTCGACGAGCAGTTCTTC. Translation gives CASSLTGTGFDEQFF.

This clonotype was recorded many times. The V and J genes are TRBV5-1 and TRBJ2-3; 8 bases agree with TRBD2. There are 14 residues in the CDR3. Germline values: CDR1 SGHRS, CDR2 YFSETQ. The V gene end was trimmed by 0 bases and the J gene end by 7 bases; junction bases not matched to a gene: 4. The CDR3 loop is CASSLVERGYTQYF. The CDR3 DNA reads as TGCGCCAGCAGCTTGGTAGAGCGGGGGTATACGCAGTATTTT.

V and J are TRBV7-2 and TRBJ1-1; D gene ambiguous. V was trimmed by 0 bases and J by 6 bases, leaving 11 bases between them. Germline V gene data show CDR1 as SGHTA and CDR2 as FQGNSA. The CDR3 has 14 amino acids. CDR3 in amino acids: CASSLALTLPEAFF. The CDR3, as DNA: TGTGCCAGCAGCTTAGCCCTAACCTTGCCTGAAGCTTTCTTT. Full variable domain (remainder filled in from reference TRBV7-2 and TRBJ1-1): GAGVSQSPSNKVTEKGKDVELRCDPISGHTALYWYRQSLGQGLEFLIYFQGNSAPDKSGLPSDRFSAERTGGSVSTLTIQRTQQEDSAVYLCASSLALTLPEAFFGQGTRLTVV.

At least ten counts were recorded for this clonotype. The genes are TRBV28 and TRBJ2-3, with 9 bases aligning to TRBD2. This CDR3 has 17 amino acids. Germline CDR1 is MDHEN and CDR2 is SYDVKM. Losses at the gene ends were 8 bases for V and 9 bases for J; bases not matched to a gene: 21. CDR3 in amino acids: CASVSGSYILRERTQYF. CDR3 bases: TGTGCCAGCGTTAGCGGGAGCTATATCTTGCGGGAGCGGACGCAGTATTTT.

This clonotype was seen many times. V is TRBV7-2 and J is TRBJ1-2; D might be TRBD1 (6 bases). The CDR3 covers 14 residues. V was trimmed by 4 bases and J by 2 bases, leaving 11 bases between them. Germline values: CDR1 SGHTA, CDR2 FQGNSA. CDR3 sequence: CASSSLQGNYGYTF. The DNA of the CDR3 is TGTGCCAGCAGCTCCTTGCAGGGGAACTATGGCTACACCTTC.

A note on this clonotype: It may be a read error: a sequence one base away is much more abundant. V and J are TRBV4-2 and TRBJ1-2, with 10 bases identical to TRBD1. The CDR3 totals 17 residues. CDR1 LGHNA and CDR2 YNFKEQ come from the germline V gene. The trim removed 1 base at V and 6 bases at J, leaving 11 bases unmatched. The CDR3, as DNA: TGTGCCAGCAGCCAAGGGGACAGGGGTCCTTTGTCGGATGGCTACACCTTC. It specifies CASSQGDRGPLSDGYTF.

V gene TRBV4-2 combines with J gene TRBJ2-1, with 12 bases matching TRBD2. Germline V gives CDR1 LGHNA, CDR2 YNFKEQ. CDR3 length equals 17 residues. J was trimmed by 6 bases and V by 0 bases; bases with no gene match: 6. Here the CDR3 reads CASSQDLAGGPSNEQFF. For the CDR3, the DNA is TGTGCCAGCAGCCAAGACCTAGCGGGAGGGCCGAGCAATGAGCAGTTCTTC.

This clonotype appeared a few times. The chain employs TRBV7-9 and TRBJ1-2; D may be TRBD1 (6 bases). The CDR3 is 14 residues long. The germline V gene encodes CDR1 SEHNR and CDR2 FQNEAQ (reference sequence). V lost 6 bases, J lost 3 bases, and 14 bases lay in between. The chain's CDR3 is CASSRKQGHYGYTF. As DNA, the CDR3 is TGTGCCAGCAGTCGAAAACAGGGTCACTATGGCTACACCTTC.